Shown below are 21 T cell receptor beta chains from a single sample sequenced in a study of cytomegalovirus exposure and HLA in healthy donors. This PCR relied on a set of 60 Vbeta primers and 13 Jbeta primers. The data were produced by immunoSEQ multiplex PCR, yet TCRdb's version contains in-frame clones alone and is incomplete. This sample carries some 100,000 clones, about 80% of them seen once, and the ten largest clones take roughly 3.5%. Sequencing was done on a sample of PBMCs. These receptors were taken from a male donor in good health and CMV-seropositive.

V is TRBV2 and J is TRBJ1-2; a possible D gene is TRBD1 (6 bases). There are 14 residues in the CDR3. CDR1 is SNHLY, CDR2 FYNNEI, per germline. Trimming left V 11 bases short and J 2 bases short, with 18 bases between. The chain's CDR3 is CAGPPGQKNYGYTF. CDR3 DNA sequence: TGTGCCGGGCCACCGGGACAAAAAAACTATGGCTACACCTTC. Full variable domain (outside the CDR3, taken from reference TRBV2 and TRBJ1-2): EPEVTQTPSHQVTQMGQEVILRCVPISNHLYFYWYRQILGQKVEFLVSFYNNEISEKSEIFDDQFSVERPDGSNFTLKIRSTKLEDSAMYFCAGPPGQKNYGYTFGSGTRLTVV.

The chain employs TRBV10-3 and TRBJ2-7, with D possibly being TRBD1 (6 bases). V lost 11 bases, J lost 5 bases, and 16 bases lay in between. The CDR3 is 12 amino acids. Germline V gives CDR1 ENHRY, CDR2 SYGVKD. In DNA form, the CDR3 reads TGTGCCTCCTCCGGGACACTCAACGAGCAGTACTTC. Protein: CASSGTLNEQYF.

Comments on this clone: A read error may explain this, as a much larger clone is one base away. The chain links TRBV5-1 to TRBJ1-1; the match to TRBD1 covers 11 bases. CDR1 SGHRS and CDR2 YFSETQ come from the germline V gene. CDR3 size: 14 residues. The DNA of the CDR3 is TGCGCCAGCAGCTTCGGGACAGGGGGTACTGAAGTTTTCTTT. Amino acids: CASSFGTGGTEVFF.

The chain combines TRBV5-1 with TRBJ1-6, with D tentatively TRBD1 (6 bases). Germline CDR1 reads SGHRS; CDR2 reads YFSETQ. Between the trimmed V and J ends, which lost 2 bases and 6 bases, there was a span of 12 bases. There are 15 residues in the CDR3. As DNA, the CDR3 is TGCGCCAGCAGCTTTTATGACAGGCTTAATTCACCCCTCCACTTT. It is translated as CASSFYDRLNSPLHF.

There are a few counts of this clone. The V and J genes are TRBV13 and TRBJ1-4; 8 bases map to TRBD1. With 5 bases clipped from V and 5 bases from J, the junction kept 4 bases outside the gene matches. CDR3 size: 14 residues. Per germline, CDR1 PRHDT and CDR2 FYEKMQ (reference sequence). The CDR3 spells CASSLRQGNEKLFF. The CDR3 bases are TGTGCCAGCAGCCTAAGACAGGGGAATGAAAAACTGTTTTTT.

The chain is built from TRBV5-4 and TRBJ2-7; 9 bases are shared with TRBD1. Germline CDR1 is SGHNT and CDR2 is YYREEE (reference sequence). The CDR3 consists of 14 residues. V dropped 4 bases and J dropped 1; count of bases not matched to a gene: 3. The CDR3 sequence is CASSRGTGSYEQYF. The CDR3 DNA is TGTGCCAGCAGCCGAGGGACAGGGTCCTACGAGCAGTACTTC.

The chain joins TRBV30 to TRBJ1-6; D may be TRBD1 (5 bases). With 3 bases removed from V and 4 bases from J, the gap between germline ends came to 13 bases. CDR1 is GTSNPN and CDR2 is SVGIG in the germline V gene (reference sequence). The CDR3 is made up of 15 amino acids. CDR3 region: CAWSTSTAYNSPLHF. The DNA for the CDR3 is TGTGCCTGGAGCACCTCGACAGCTTATAATTCACCCCTCCACTTT.

The table lists this clone with a count of one. V gene TRBV19 combines with J gene TRBJ1-3; unclear D gene. Germline CDR1 reads LNHDA; CDR2 reads SQIVND (reference sequence). This CDR3 has 14 residues. V was cut by 2 bases and J by 0 bases, with 5 bases left in between. The CDR3 reads CASSITSSGNTIYF. CDR3 nucleotide sequence: TGTGCCAGTAGTATAACGAGCTCTGGAAACACCATATATTTT. The whole variable domain, filled in from reference TRBV19 and TRBJ1-3, reads DGGITQSPKYLFRKEGQNVTLSCEQNLNHDAMYWYRQDPGQGLRLIYYSQIVNDFQKGDIAEGYSVSREKKESFPLTVTSAQKNPTAFYLCASSITSSGNTIYFGEGSWLTVV.

The chain combines TRBV7-2 with TRBJ1-1, with 8 bases matching TRBD1. The V and J ends lost 1 base and 3 bases, in that order; junction bases with no gene match: 13. There are 18 residues in the CDR3. The V gene's germline CDR1 is SGHTA and CDR2 FQGNSA. CDR3 in amino acids: CASSLGGQGARGYTEAFF. DNA for the CDR3: TGTGCCAGCAGCTTAGGAGGGCAGGGGGCGAGGGGTTACACTGAAGCTTTCTTT.

This chain joins TRBV7-9 and TRBJ2-7; possible D gene TRBD2, 6 bases. The germline V and J ends were trimmed by 5 bases and 6 bases, with 20 bases remaining between them. CDR3 length: 15 amino acids. Germline V gene data show CDR1 as SEHNR and CDR2 as FQNEAQ (reference sequence). The CDR3 region has the DNA TGTGCCAGCAGCCCAAAGGTAGGCTTCGGGGGCGAGCAGTACTTC. Amino acid sequence: CASSPKVGFGGEQYF.

This chain uses TRBV7-9 with TRBJ2-1; 9 positions match TRBD2. CDR3 length: 18 residues. CDR1 and CDR2 from the germline V gene are SEHNR and FQNEAQ (reference sequence). V trimming: 5 bases; J trimming: 0 bases; junction bases outside the gene matches: 11. The CDR3 loop is CASSPGARGGYSYNEQFF. CDR3 nucleotide sequence: TGTGCCAGCAGCCCTGGGGCGCGGGGGGGCTACTCCTACAATGAGCAGTTCTTC.

The chain has TRBV10-3 and TRBJ1-2; no definite D call. This CDR3 has 16 residues. The V gene lost 4 bases and the J gene lost 4 bases, with 19 bases spanning the gap. In germline, CDR1 is ENHRY, CDR2 SYGVKD. In nucleotides, the CDR3 is TGTGCCATCAGTGGAGGCACTACCCGAATCTCCTATGGCTACACCTTC. Amino acid sequence: CAISGGTTRISYGYTF.

V and J are TRBV29-1 and TRBJ1-4, with D maybe TRBD1 (5 bases). V was clipped by 5 bases and J by 0 bases, with 10 bases between them. CDR1 and CDR2 from the germline V gene are SQVTM and ANQGSEA. This CDR3 contains 14 residues. The CDR3 here is CSVSGAATNEKLFF. CDR3 nucleotide sequence: TGCAGCGTTTCTGGGGCTGCAACTAATGAAAAACTGTTTTTT.

The chain links TRBV29-1 to TRBJ2-3, with D perhaps TRBD1 (6 bases). V was cut by 4 bases and J by 2 bases, with 10 bases left in between. Germline CDR1 reads SQVTM; CDR2 reads ANQGSEA. The CDR3 covers 13 residues. The CDR3 DNA reads TGCAGCGTTGCGTGGGACAACACAGATACGCAGTATTTT. Residues: CSVAWDNTDTQYF.

The chain employs TRBV5-4 and TRBJ1-2; TRBD1 matches 10 bases. The junction had 5 bases not matched to a gene; V was cut back by 3 bases and J by 3 bases. The CDR3 runs 15 residues. Germline-derived CDR1 and CDR2 are SGHNT and YYREEE (reference sequence). The CDR3 region is CASSSLDRGYYGYTF. The CDR3 bases are TGTGCCAGCAGCTCCTTGGACAGGGGGTACTATGGCTACACCTTC.

This clone came up once. Its ends do not fully match the called genes, so a read error is possible. The CDR3 here is CASSSPPGTGDTGELFF. CDR3 sequence (DNA): TGTGCTAGCAGCTCACCCCCCGGGACAGGGGACACCGGGGAGCTGTTTTTT. The rearrangement links TRBV7-7 to TRBJ2-2, with TRBD1 matching over 10 bases. The V gene's germline CDR1 is SSHAT and CDR2 FNYEAQ (reference sequence). The CDR3 has 17 residues.

The chain links TRBV30 to TRBJ1-1; 8 nucleotides match TRBD1. In germline, CDR1 is GTSNPN, CDR2 SVGIG (reference sequence). The CDR3 is made up of 14 amino acids. V gave up 4 bases and J gave up 3 bases; unmatched junction bases: 7. CDR3 amino acids: CAWKVPGGHTEAFF. The DNA for the CDR3 is TGTGCCTGGAAGGTCCCAGGGGGCCACACTGAAGCTTTCTTT.

The chain employs TRBV27 and TRBJ1-6, with 10 bases aligning to TRBD1. This CDR3 contains 17 residues. The germline CDR1 and CDR2 sequences are MNHEY and SMNVEV (reference sequence). The V gene end was trimmed by 1 base and the J gene end by 4 bases; junction bases not matched to a gene: 4. The CDR3 is CASSLYPGQGYNSPLHF. CDR3 in DNA: TGTGCCAGCAGTTTATACCCGGGACAGGGGTATAATTCACCCCTCCACTTT.

This clone was counted between two and nine times. The chain recombines TRBV6-1 with TRBJ2-7; D uncertain. With 8 bases removed from V and 1 base from J, the gap between germline ends came to 9 bases. Germline CDR1 and CDR2: MNHNS and SASEGT. The CDR3 sequence is 12 residues long. The DNA for the CDR3 is TGTGCCAGCGCCGGGTTGTCCTACGAGCAGTACTTC. This encodes CASAGLSYEQYF.

The CDR3 region has the DNA TGTGCCAGCAGTTACGGAGGGACAGACGTTGCGACTGAAGCTTTCTTT. This sequence encodes CASSYGGTDVATEAFF. The chain joins TRBV6-6 to TRBJ1-1, with 7 bases fitting TRBD1. The CDR3 runs to 16 residues. The germline V gene has CDR1 MNHNY and CDR2 SVGAGI (reference sequence). With V trimmed by 2 bases and J by 5 bases, 11 bases remained unmatched.

The chain is built from TRBV30 and TRBJ2-1, with 15 bases that match TRBD2. This CDR3 is 13 amino acids long. The germline V gene has CDR1 GTSNPN and CDR2 SVGIG (reference sequence). V lost 8 bases and J lost 7; bases outside the gene matches: 3. CDR3 coding DNA: TGTGCCGGGACTAGCGGGGGGTTTAATGAGCAGTTCTTC. Encoded protein: CAGTSGGFNEQFF.